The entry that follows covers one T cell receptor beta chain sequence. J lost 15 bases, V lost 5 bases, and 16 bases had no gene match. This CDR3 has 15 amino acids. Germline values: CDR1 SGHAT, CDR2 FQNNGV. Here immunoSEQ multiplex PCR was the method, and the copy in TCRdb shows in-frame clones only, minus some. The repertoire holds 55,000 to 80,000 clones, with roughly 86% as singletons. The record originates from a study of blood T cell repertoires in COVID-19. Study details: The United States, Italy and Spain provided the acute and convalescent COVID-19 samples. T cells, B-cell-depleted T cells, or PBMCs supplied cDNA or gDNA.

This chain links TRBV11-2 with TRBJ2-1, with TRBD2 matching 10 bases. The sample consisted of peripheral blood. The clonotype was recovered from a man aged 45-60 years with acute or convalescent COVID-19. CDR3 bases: TGTGCCAGCAGCCAAACTAGCGGGGCGACATATGGTCGGTTCTTC. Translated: CASSQTSGATYGRFF.